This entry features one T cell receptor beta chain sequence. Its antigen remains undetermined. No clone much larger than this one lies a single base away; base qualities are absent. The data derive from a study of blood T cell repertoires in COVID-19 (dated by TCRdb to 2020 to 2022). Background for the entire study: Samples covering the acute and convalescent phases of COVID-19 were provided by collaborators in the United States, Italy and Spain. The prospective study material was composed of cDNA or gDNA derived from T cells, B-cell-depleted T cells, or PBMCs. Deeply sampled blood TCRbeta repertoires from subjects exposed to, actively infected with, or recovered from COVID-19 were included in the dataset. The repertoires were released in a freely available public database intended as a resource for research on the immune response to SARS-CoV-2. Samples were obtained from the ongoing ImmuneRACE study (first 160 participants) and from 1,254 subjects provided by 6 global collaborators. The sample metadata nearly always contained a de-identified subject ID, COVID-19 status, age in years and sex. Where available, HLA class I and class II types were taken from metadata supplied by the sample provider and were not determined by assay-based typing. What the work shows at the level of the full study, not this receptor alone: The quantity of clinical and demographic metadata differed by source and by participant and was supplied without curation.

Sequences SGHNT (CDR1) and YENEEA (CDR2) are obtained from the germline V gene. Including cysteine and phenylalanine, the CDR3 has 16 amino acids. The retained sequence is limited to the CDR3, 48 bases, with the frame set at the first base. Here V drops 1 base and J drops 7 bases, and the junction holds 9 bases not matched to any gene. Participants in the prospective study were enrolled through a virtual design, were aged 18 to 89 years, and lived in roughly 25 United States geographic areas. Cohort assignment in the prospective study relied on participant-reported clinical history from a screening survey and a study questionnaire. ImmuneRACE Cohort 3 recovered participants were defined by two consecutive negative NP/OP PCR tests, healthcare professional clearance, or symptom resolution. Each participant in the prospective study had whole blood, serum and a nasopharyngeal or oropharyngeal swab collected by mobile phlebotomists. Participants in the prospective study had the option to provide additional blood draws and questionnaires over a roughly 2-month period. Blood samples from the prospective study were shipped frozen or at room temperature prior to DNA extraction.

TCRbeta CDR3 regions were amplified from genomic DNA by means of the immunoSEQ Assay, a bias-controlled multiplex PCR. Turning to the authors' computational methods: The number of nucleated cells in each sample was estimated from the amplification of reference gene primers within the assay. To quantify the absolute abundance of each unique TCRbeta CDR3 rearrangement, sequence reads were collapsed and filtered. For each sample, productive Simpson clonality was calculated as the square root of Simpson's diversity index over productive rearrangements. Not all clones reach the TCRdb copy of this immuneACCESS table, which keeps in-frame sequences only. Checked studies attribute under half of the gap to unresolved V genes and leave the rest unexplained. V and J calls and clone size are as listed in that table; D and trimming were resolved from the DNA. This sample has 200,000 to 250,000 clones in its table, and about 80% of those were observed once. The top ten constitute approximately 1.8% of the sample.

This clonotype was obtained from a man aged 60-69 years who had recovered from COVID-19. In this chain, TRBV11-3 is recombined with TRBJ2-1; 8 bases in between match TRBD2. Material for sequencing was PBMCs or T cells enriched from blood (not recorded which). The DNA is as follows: TGTGCCAGCAGCTTAGTCGGGTCGGGGGGGCGGAATGAGCAGTTCTTC. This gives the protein CASSLVGSGGRNEQFF.